This TCR beta chain was captured in a study of response to subunit inactivated influenza vaccine. This clonotype was observed a handful of times. Its specificity is not known. Points from the study as a whole: After each seasonal influenza vaccination, few new T cells are recruited, the authors suggested.

TCRdb processed the RT-PCR reads anew with MiXCR; each CDR3 protein has one entry. The table has 500,000 to 600,000 distinct CDR3 sequences, around 8% seen once. The length of the CDR3 is 15 residues. The V gene's germline CDR1 is SGHTA and CDR2 FQGNSA. V gave up 2 bases and J gave up 6 bases; unmatched junction bases: 6. The source is a man aged 50-75 years who received an inactivated influenza vaccine. The sequences come from PBMCs from blood, collected roughly 24 months after vaccination. V and J are TRBV7-2 and TRBJ2-3, with 9 bases matching TRBD2. In DNA, the CDR3 is TGTGCCAGCAGCTTATTTAGCGGGAGTTGGGATACGCAGTATTTT. As protein: CASSLFSGSWDTQYF.